A single sample is the source of the 10 T cell receptor beta chains below, sequenced in a study of blood T cell repertoires in COVID-19. Produced via immunoSEQ multiplex PCR; TCRdb's table is partial and in-frame only. Among roughly 60,000 clones listed, 83% were seen once. The sequenced material came from peripheral blood. Source of these receptors: a man aged 45-60 years with COVID-19, enrolled during active disease.

The genes are TRBV10-3 and TRBJ2-6; D remains unclear. The CDR3 extends over 13 amino acids. V lost 5 bases and J lost 4, with 6 bases in between. The V gene's germline CDR1 is ENHRY and CDR2 SYGVKD. Here the CDR3 reads CAISSSGANVLTF. The CDR3 DNA follows: TGTGCCATCAGTTCCTCCGGGGCCAACGTCCTGACTTTC.

V and J are TRBV6-2 or TRBV6-3 and TRBJ2-2; 10 bases align to TRBD2. This CDR3 has 15 residues. The J segment lost 3 bases and the V segment lost 2 bases, leaving 0 bases of the junction unmatched. Germline CDR1 MNHEY, CDR2 SVGEGT. Written as DNA, the CDR3 is TGTGCCAGCAGTTACGGGACTAGCGACACCGGGGAGCTGTTTTTT. Its protein is CASSYGTSDTGELFF.

The chain joins TRBV18 to TRBJ2-7; D may be TRBD1 (5 bases). The length of the CDR3 is 14 residues. With 4 bases removed from V and 0 bases from J, the gap between germline ends came to 10 bases. Per the germline V gene, CDR1 is KGHSH and CDR2 is LQKENI. This CDR3 is CASSRGPDSYEQYF. The CDR3 bases are TGTGCCAGCTCACGGGGCCCGGACTCCTACGAGCAGTACTTC.

This chain connects TRBV5-1 to TRBJ2-1, with 9 bases fitting TRBD2. Germline V lookup: CDR1 SGHRS, CDR2 YFSETQ. CDR3 length equals 18 residues. Trimming at V came to 3 bases and at J to 8 bases, leaving 18 bases not matched to a gene. This CDR3 reads CASSSTLRTSASAYEQFF. DNA for the CDR3: TGCGCCAGCAGCTCGACTCTCCGGACTAGCGCCTCGGCCTATGAGCAGTTCTTC.

This rearrangement joins TRBV28 to TRBJ1-5; D might be TRBD1 (5 bases). Trimming pared 6 bases from V and 5 bases from J, leaving 8 bases between. From germline, CDR1 is MDHEN and CDR2 SYDVKM. The CDR3 consists of 12 residues. CDR3 sequence: CASRWGDQPQHF. The CDR3 nucleotides are TGTGCCAGCAGATGGGGGGATCAGCCCCAGCATTTT.

CDR3: CASSQPTGGSEKLFF. As DNA, the CDR3 is TGTGCCAGCAGCCAGCCAACAGGGGGCAGTGAAAAACTGTTTTTT. The V gene is TRBV3-1 (or the pseudogene TRBV3-2), the J gene TRBJ1-4; 9 bases are shared with TRBD1. After removal of 3 bases from V and 7 bases from J, the junction contained 6 bases not matched to a gene. This CDR3 is 15 amino acids long. The germline CDR1 and CDR2 sequences are LGHDT and YNNKEL (reference sequence).

The V call is TRBV28, the J call TRBJ1-5; 8 nucleotides align to TRBD1. CDR3 length: 17 amino acids. CDR1 MDHEN and CDR2 SYDVKM come from the germline V gene. After removal of 6 bases from V and 1 base from J, the junction contained 11 bases not matched to a gene. The chain's CDR3 is CASSPRGGQGSNQPQHF. CDR3 nucleotides: TGTGCCAGCAGCCCACGCGGTGGACAGGGCAGCAATCAGCCCCAGCATTTT.

The rearrangement joins TRBV7-6 to TRBJ1-3, with D possibly TRBD1 on 5 matching bases. Trimming took off 4 bases at V and 4 bases at J, with 11 bases between the two ends. The CDR3 covers 14 residues. CDR1 and CDR2 (germline): SGHVS, FNYEAQ. The CDR3 DNA sequence: TGTGCCAGCAGCTACGCAGGGTTGGGAAACACCATATATTTT. It translates to CASSYAGLGNTIYF.

This chain connects TRBV28 to TRBJ2-7; no definite D call. Between the trimmed V and J ends, which lost 2 bases and 2 bases, there was a span of 7 bases. The CDR3 totals 13 residues. Germline lookup yields CDR1 MDHEN and CDR2 SYDVKM. The CDR3 coding sequence is TGTGCCAGCAGTTTAGCAGCGCCCTACGAGCAGTACTTC. It translates to CASSLAAPYEQYF.

V gene TRBV6-5 combines with J gene TRBJ2-2; 10 bases map to TRBD2. Looked up from germline, CDR1 is MNHEY and CDR2 is SVGAGI. The CDR3 sequence is 15 residues long. V lost 4 bases, J lost 8 bases, and 7 bases stayed unmatched. The CDR3 reads CASSLEASGRGELFF. CDR3 nucleotides: TGTGCCAGCAGTTTGGAAGCTAGCGGGAGAGGGGAGCTGTTTTTT.